A single sample gave rise to the 6 T cell receptor beta chains below, sequenced in a study of T cells in Graves' hyperthyroidism and ophthalmopathy (dated by TCRdb to the late 2010s). Libraries were built with multiplex PCR. The instrument given in TCRdb is Illumina HiSeq 2000. TCR beta CDR3 regions were amplified from RNA transcripts. A first-round RT-PCR of the TCR CDR3 used the HTBI primer set with the Qiagen OneStep RT-PCR kit. TCRdb reran the public reads through fastp at Q25 and MiXCR, keeping productive beta chains. Every entry covers one CDR3 protein and lists the most common genes and DNA from its rows. This sample is represented by 480,000 or so distinct CDR3 sequences; 40% to 50% of them were singletons. The ten largest make up about two fifths of the sample. Sequencing input: peripheral blood or thyroid tissue (not recorded which). The receptors originated from an adult woman with Graves' disease, either hyperthyroidism or ophthalmopathy (not recorded which).

The genes are TRBV9 and TRBJ1-1; 7 bases fit TRBD1. Germline CDR1 SGDLS, CDR2 YYNGEE. V lost 6 bases and J lost 6; bases outside the gene matches: 11. The CDR3 length is 14 residues. The CDR3 DNA sequence: TGTGCCAGCAATCACCTTAGGGGGCCCGCTGAAGCTTTCTTT. As protein: CASNHLRGPAEAFF.

The rearrangement joins TRBV5-5 to TRBJ1-4; perhaps TRBD1 as D (6 bases). The germline CDR1 and CDR2 sequences are SGHKS and YYEKEE (reference sequence). The CDR3 totals 15 residues. The ends were cut back, 2 bases at V and 8 bases at J, with 16 bases in the middle. This CDR3 is CASSFQGQGREKLFF. In DNA, the CDR3 is TGTGCCAGCAGCTTCCAAGGCCAGGGGAGGGAAAAACTGTTTTTT.

This clonotype has ten or more counts. The rearrangement links TRBV5-6 to TRBJ1-1; no clear D gene. CDR3 size: 15 residues. Germline V CDR1 and CDR2: SGHDT, YYEEEE. V lost 3 bases and J lost 1, with 13 bases in between. CDR3 bases: TGTGCCAGCAGCTCGGGGATATCGGGGAACACTGAAGCTTTCTTT. The encoded protein is CASSSGISGNTEAFF.

The DNA of the CDR3 is TGTGCCAGCAGCACTTCCAGGAACCAAGAGACCCAGTACTTC. Translating it yields CASSTSRNQETQYF. J is TRBJ2-5 and V is TRBV7-7; D not resolved. V dropped 5 bases and J dropped 0 bases, with 10 bases sitting between them. This CDR3 spans 14 amino acids. Per the germline V gene, CDR1 is SSHAT and CDR2 is FNYEAQ (reference sequence).

This clonotype was seen only a few times. A much larger clonotype is one base distant, so this may be a read error. The chain carries TRBV5-1 and TRBJ1-4; D is unresolved. V lost 0 bases, J lost 7 bases, and 10 bases lay in between. CDR3 length: 14 amino acids. Germline V CDR1 and CDR2: SGHRS, YFSETQ. The CDR3: CASSLGAEGEKLFF. The CDR3 nucleotides read TGCGCCAGCAGCTTGGGGGCCGAAGGTGAAAAACTGTTTTTT.

This clonotype was recorded at least ten times. This chain joins TRBV29-1 and TRBJ2-5; TRBD2 aligns across 10 bases. Germline lookup yields CDR1 SQVTM and CDR2 ANQGSEA. The CDR3 length is 12 residues. V lost 7 bases, J lost 5 bases, and 4 bases stayed unmatched. The CDR3 bases are TGCAGCGCAGATAGCGGGAGGGAGACCCAGTACTTC. The encoded protein is CSADSGRETQYF.